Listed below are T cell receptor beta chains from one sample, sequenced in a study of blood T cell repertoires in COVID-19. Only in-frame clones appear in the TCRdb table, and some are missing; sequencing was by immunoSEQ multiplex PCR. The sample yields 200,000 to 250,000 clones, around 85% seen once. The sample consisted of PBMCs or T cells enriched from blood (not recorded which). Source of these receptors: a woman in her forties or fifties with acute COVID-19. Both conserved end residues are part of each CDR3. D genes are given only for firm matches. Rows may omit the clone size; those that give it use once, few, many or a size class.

CDR3aa: CASSEWAGTRKDTQYF
CDR3nt: TGTGCCAGCAGTGAATGGGCCGGGACTAGAAAAGATACGCAGTATTTT
v_gene: TRBV2
abundance: NA
j_gene: TRBJ2-3
d_gene: TRBD2

CDR3aa: CASRQGAYEKLFF
CDR3nt: TGTGCCAGTCGACAGGGAGCATATGAAAAACTGTTTTTT
v_gene: TRBV3-1/TRBV3-2
abundance: NA
j_gene: TRBJ1-4
d_gene: TRBD1

CDR3aa: CASSESGEPNTEAFF
CDR3nt: TGCGCCAGCAGTGAGTCAGGAGAGCCGAACACTGAAGCTTTCTTT
v_gene: TRBV10-1
abundance: NA
j_gene: TRBJ1-1
d_gene: NA

CDR3aa: CASSPGQVTYEQYF
CDR3nt: TGTGCCAGCAGCCCGGGACAGGTAACCTACGAGCAGTACTTC
v_gene: TRBV9
abundance: NA
j_gene: TRBJ2-7
d_gene: TRBD1

CDR3aa: CASSLTPGWGRETQYF
CDR3nt: TGCGCCAGCAGCTTAACCCCCGGGTGGGGGCGAGAGACCCAGTACTTC
v_gene: TRBV5-1
abundance: NA
j_gene: TRBJ2-5
d_gene: NA

CDR3aa: CASSSLAGGSQETQYF
CDR3nt: TGCGCCAGCAGCTCACTAGCGGGGGGTTCACAAGAGACCCAGTACTTC
v_gene: TRBV5-1
abundance: NA
j_gene: TRBJ2-5
d_gene: TRBD2

CDR3aa: CASRLDSTYEQYF
CDR3nt: TGCGCCAGCAGATTGGACAGCACCTACGAGCAGTACTTC
v_gene: TRBV5-1
abundance: NA
j_gene: TRBJ2-7
d_gene: NA

CDR3aa: CASSLFFGGYQPQHF
CDR3nt: TGTGCCAGCAGTTTATTCTTCGGCGGATATCAGCCCCAGCATTTT
v_gene: TRBV27
abundance: once
j_gene: TRBJ1-5
d_gene: NA

CDR3aa: CASSPTGLGTGELFF
CDR3nt: TGTGCCAGCAGCCCTACAGGGTTGGGGACCGGGGAGCTGTTTTTT
v_gene: TRBV7-2
abundance: NA
j_gene: TRBJ2-2
d_gene: NA

CDR3aa: CASSPGQGTNTEAFF
CDR3nt: TGCGCCAGCAGCCCCGGACAGGGGACGAACACTGAAGCTTTCTTT
v_gene: TRBV4-1
abundance: once
j_gene: TRBJ1-1
d_gene: TRBD1

CDR3aa: CASSLGGGAYNEQFF
CDR3nt: TGTGCCAGCAGTCTCGGGGGTGGCGCCTACAATGAGCAGTTCTTC
v_gene: TRBV3-1/TRBV3-2
abundance: NA
j_gene: TRBJ2-1
d_gene: NA

CDR3aa: CASSLEGGTEAFF
CDR3nt: TGTGCCAGCAGCTTAGAGGGAGGCACTGAAGCTTTCTTT
v_gene: TRBV7-2
abundance: NA
j_gene: TRBJ1-1
d_gene: NA

CDR3aa: CASSWSLGGDTGELFF
CDR3nt: TGTGCCAGCAGCTGGTCTCTGGGGGGAGACACCGGGGAGCTGTTTTTT
v_gene: TRBV7-3
abundance: NA
j_gene: TRBJ2-2
d_gene: NA

CDR3aa: CASSLKYSEKLFF
CDR3nt: TGTGCCAGCAGCTTGAAGTATAGCGAAAAACTGTTTTTT
v_gene: TRBV5-4
abundance: NA
j_gene: TRBJ1-4
d_gene: NA

CDR3aa: CASSTQGQGWDTEAFF
CDR3nt: TGTGCCAGCAGCACACAGGGACAGGGGTGGGACACTGAAGCTTTCTTT
v_gene: TRBV7-6
abundance: NA
j_gene: TRBJ1-1
d_gene: TRBD1

CDR3aa: CASSLATYEQYF
CDR3nt: TGTGCCAGCAGTTTAGCCACCTACGAGCAGTACTTC
v_gene: TRBV12-3/TRBV12-4
abundance: few
j_gene: TRBJ2-7
d_gene: NA

CDR3aa: CAWSGGGARETQYF
CDR3nt: TGTGCCTGGAGTGGCGGGGGGGCCCGTGAGACCCAGTACTTC
v_gene: TRBV30
abundance: NA
j_gene: TRBJ2-5
d_gene: TRBD2

CDR3aa: CASSAGTGSPNTEAFF
CDR3nt: TGTGCCAGCAGCGCCGGGACAGGCTCCCCCAACACTGAAGCTTTCTTT
v_gene: TRBV14
abundance: NA
j_gene: TRBJ1-1
d_gene: TRBD1

CDR3aa: CASSADSAGGETQYF
CDR3nt: TGTGCCAGCAGCGCCGACAGCGCCGGAGGGGAGACCCAGTACTTC
v_gene: TRBV7-2
abundance: NA
j_gene: TRBJ2-5
d_gene: NA

CDR3aa: CASSQDRGHQSGNQPQHF
CDR3nt: TGCGCCAGCAGCCAAGATAGGGGACACCAGAGCGGCAATCAGCCCCAGCATTTT
v_gene: TRBV4-3
abundance: NA
j_gene: TRBJ1-5
d_gene: NA

CDR3aa: CASSHEGDRSLHF
CDR3nt: TGTGCCAGCAGCCACGAGGGCGATAGATCCCTCCACTTT
v_gene: TRBV3-1/TRBV3-2
abundance: NA
j_gene: TRBJ1-6
d_gene: NA

CDR3aa: CASSAGGRKGYTF
CDR3nt: TGTGCCAGCAGCGCAGGGGGTCGTAAGGGCTACACCTTC
v_gene: TRBV12-3/TRBV12-4
abundance: NA
j_gene: TRBJ1-2
d_gene: TRBD1

CDR3aa: CASSLTGFLHNEQFF
CDR3nt: TGTGCCAGTAGTTTGACAGGGTTCCTCCACAATGAGCAGTTCTTC
v_gene: TRBV19
abundance: NA
j_gene: TRBJ2-1
d_gene: TRBD1

CDR3aa: CASSNLRGNEQFF
CDR3nt: TGTGCCAGCAGCAACCTTCGCGGCAATGAGCAGTTCTTC
v_gene: TRBV7-9
abundance: NA
j_gene: TRBJ2-1
d_gene: NA

CDR3aa: CASSPGQDWYGYTF
CDR3nt: TGTGCCAGCAGTCCCGGACAGGACTGGTATGGCTACACCTTC
v_gene: TRBV27
abundance: NA
j_gene: TRBJ1-2
d_gene: TRBD1

CDR3aa: CASSLDYANTGELFF
CDR3nt: TGTGCCAGCAGCTTAGACTACGCGAACACCGGGGAGCTGTTTTTT
v_gene: TRBV7-2
abundance: NA
j_gene: TRBJ2-2
d_gene: NA

CDR3aa: CASSDGRDTEAFF
CDR3nt: TGTGCCAGCAGTGATGGGAGGGACACTGAAGCTTTCTTT
v_gene: TRBV30
abundance: NA
j_gene: TRBJ1-1
d_gene: NA

CDR3aa: CASSLNRVDGYTF
CDR3nt: TGCGCCAGCAGCTTGAACAGGGTTGATGGCTACACCTTC
v_gene: TRBV5-1
abundance: NA
j_gene: TRBJ1-2
d_gene: NA

CDR3aa: CASSQAPAGPANTGELFF
CDR3nt: TGCGCCAGCAGCCAAGCCCCGGCAGGGCCTGCGAACACCGGGGAGCTGTTTTTT
v_gene: TRBV4-3
abundance: few
j_gene: TRBJ2-2
d_gene: NA

CDR3aa: CASSGVTGIRTQPQHF
CDR3nt: TGTGCCAGCAGTGGCGTGACAGGGATTAGGACTCAGCCCCAGCATTTT
v_gene: TRBV28
abundance: few
j_gene: TRBJ1-5
d_gene: TRBD1

CDR3aa: CATSDSRQGSYEQYF
CDR3nt: TGTGCCACCAGTGATTCCAGACAGGGCTCCTACGAGCAGTACTTC
v_gene: TRBV24-1
abundance: NA
j_gene: TRBJ2-7
d_gene: TRBD1

CDR3aa: CSIGTPPRGYTF
CDR3nt: TGCAGCATCGGGACACCCCCACGGGGCTACACCTTC
v_gene: TRBV29-1
abundance: few
j_gene: TRBJ1-2
d_gene: NA

CDR3aa: CASSPTSGKETQYF
CDR3nt: TGTGCCAGCTCACCGACTAGCGGAAAAGAGACCCAGTACTTC
v_gene: TRBV18
abundance: NA
j_gene: TRBJ2-5
d_gene: TRBD2

CDR3aa: CASSPKGNGYTF
CDR3nt: TGTGCCAGCTCACCAAAGGGGAATGGCTACACCTTC
v_gene: TRBV18
abundance: once
j_gene: TRBJ1-2
d_gene: NA

CDR3aa: CASSPRTGAGELFF
CDR3nt: TGTGCCAGCAGCCCGCGGACAGGGGCCGGGGAGCTGTTTTTT
v_gene: TRBV7-3
abundance: NA
j_gene: TRBJ2-2
d_gene: TRBD1

CDR3aa: CAISPSGGTDTQYF
CDR3nt: TGTGCCATCAGTCCGAGCGGGGGCACAGATACGCAGTATTTT
v_gene: TRBV10-3
abundance: NA
j_gene: TRBJ2-3
d_gene: TRBD2

CDR3aa: CASSLITGANYGYTF
CDR3nt: TGTGCCAGCAGCTTAATAACAGGGGCTAACTATGGCTACACCTTC
v_gene: TRBV7-2
abundance: NA
j_gene: TRBJ1-2
d_gene: TRBD1

CDR3aa: CASRRDGNTIYF
CDR3nt: TGTGCCAGCAGGAGAGATGGAAACACCATATATTTT
v_gene: TRBV11-2
abundance: NA
j_gene: TRBJ1-3
d_gene: NA

CDR3aa: CASSKAKGALNTEAFF
CDR3nt: TGTGCCAGCAGCAAGGCCAAGGGGGCCTTAAACACTGAAGCTTTCTTT
v_gene: TRBV5-6
abundance: NA
j_gene: TRBJ1-1
d_gene: TRBD1

CDR3aa: CASSPGSGRETQYF
CDR3nt: TGTGCCAGCTCACCGGGGAGCGGGAGAGAGACCCAGTACTTC
v_gene: TRBV18
abundance: NA
j_gene: TRBJ2-5
d_gene: TRBD2

CDR3aa: CATSLGGGYTF
CDR3nt: TGTGCCACCAGTCTTGGCGGTGGCTACACCTTC
v_gene: TRBV6-2/TRBV6-3
abundance: NA
j_gene: TRBJ1-2
d_gene: NA

CDR3aa: CASYWRGELFF
CDR3nt: TGTGCCAGCTATTGGCGGGGGGAGCTGTTTTTT
v_gene: TRBV12-3/TRBV12-4
abundance: NA
j_gene: TRBJ2-2
d_gene: NA

CDR3aa: CASSYVWGGATDTQYF
CDR3nt: TGTGCCAGCAGTTACGTCTGGGGGGGGGCCACAGATACGCAGTATTTT
v_gene: TRBV6-5
abundance: NA
j_gene: TRBJ2-3
d_gene: NA

CDR3aa: CASTSGGAGDTQYF
CDR3nt: TGTGCCAGTACTAGCGGGGGGGCAGGAGATACGCAGTATTTT
v_gene: TRBV27
abundance: NA
j_gene: TRBJ2-3
d_gene: TRBD2

CDR3aa: CASSPPGEGRTEAFF
CDR3nt: TGTGCCAGCAGCCCCCCAGGGGAGGGGCGGACTGAAGCTTTCTTT
v_gene: TRBV7-8
abundance: NA
j_gene: TRBJ1-1
d_gene: NA

CDR3aa: CASSPIGAESSGNTIYF
CDR3nt: TGTGCCAGCTCACCGATAGGGGCGGAGAGCTCTGGAAACACCATATATTTT
v_gene: TRBV18
abundance: NA
j_gene: TRBJ1-3
d_gene: NA

CDR3aa: CASSWSGGGNQPQHF
CDR3nt: TGTGCCAGCAGCTGGAGTGGGGGGGGCAATCAGCCCCAGCATTTT
v_gene: TRBV6-2/TRBV6-3
abundance: NA
j_gene: TRBJ1-5
d_gene: NA

CDR3aa: CASSYGSYGYTF
CDR3nt: TGTGCCAGCAGTTACGGCTCCTATGGCTACACCTTC
v_gene: TRBV6-2/TRBV6-3
abundance: NA
j_gene: TRBJ1-2
d_gene: NA

CDR3aa: CASSYVGSKQFF
CDR3nt: TGTGCCAGCAGTTACGTCGGGAGCAAGCAGTTCTTC
v_gene: TRBV6-6
abundance: NA
j_gene: TRBJ2-1
d_gene: NA

CDR3aa: CASSHTRNSGVRHEKLFF
CDR3nt: TGTGCCAGCAGCCACACTAGAAACTCGGGGGTCCGCCACGAAAAACTGTTTTTT
v_gene: TRBV3-1/TRBV3-2
abundance: NA
j_gene: TRBJ1-4
d_gene: NA

CDR3aa: CAIRGGTSYNSPLHF
CDR3nt: TGTGCCATCAGGGGGGGGACTTCCTATAATTCACCCCTCCACTTT
v_gene: TRBV10-3
abundance: NA
j_gene: TRBJ1-6
d_gene: NA

CDR3aa: CASSQTALENYGYTF
CDR3nt: TGTGCCAGCAGCCAAACAGCACTAGAGAACTATGGCTACACCTTC
v_gene: TRBV7-2
abundance: NA
j_gene: TRBJ1-2
d_gene: NA

CDR3aa: CASSLDIQATANYGYTF
CDR3nt: TGTGCCAGCAGCTTAGATATCCAGGCTACTGCAAACTATGGCTACACCTTC
v_gene: TRBV7-2
abundance: NA
j_gene: TRBJ1-2
d_gene: NA

CDR3aa: CASSIPGTAEKLFF
CDR3nt: TGTGCCAGCAGCATCCCCGGGACAGCCGAAAAACTGTTTTTT
v_gene: TRBV7-9
abundance: NA
j_gene: TRBJ1-4
d_gene: TRBD1

CDR3aa: CASSLSPGSYGYTF
CDR3nt: TGTGCCAGCAGCTTATCGCCCGGTAGCTATGGCTACACCTTC
v_gene: TRBV7-2
abundance: NA
j_gene: TRBJ1-2
d_gene: NA